This T cell receptor (beta chain) was sequenced for a study of glioma-infiltrating T cells. Study conclusions and caveats: Very few CDR3 sequences were shared between tissue and blood.

Using RNA template, CDR3s of TCR alpha and beta were amplified with iRepertoire arm-PCR. Input was roughly 95-450 ng of tissue mRNA or PBMC total RNA. TCRdb re-called the multiplex PCR reads with MiXCR, one entry per CDR3 protein. Of about 4,000 distinct CDR3 sequences detected, roughly 31% appear once; the ten largest clones hold about 28%. This clonotype was counted many times. Its specificity is not known. The CDR3 has 16 residues. Germline V lookup: CDR1 LGHNA, CDR2 YNFKEQ. V lost 0 bases and J lost 4; bases outside the gene matches: 6. This clonotype originated in a human donor with low-grade glioma or glioblastoma, undergoing nonglioma brain surgery, or in good health (not recorded which). The V call is TRBV4-2, the J call TRBJ2-1; 7 bases map to TRBD2. Specimen: glioma tissue, nonneoplastic brain tissue, or PBMCs (not recorded which). CDR3 coding DNA: TGTGCCAGCAGCCAAGAAGGGCTAGCGGTTTACAATGAGCAGTTCTTC. Its translation is CASSQEGLAVYNEQFF.